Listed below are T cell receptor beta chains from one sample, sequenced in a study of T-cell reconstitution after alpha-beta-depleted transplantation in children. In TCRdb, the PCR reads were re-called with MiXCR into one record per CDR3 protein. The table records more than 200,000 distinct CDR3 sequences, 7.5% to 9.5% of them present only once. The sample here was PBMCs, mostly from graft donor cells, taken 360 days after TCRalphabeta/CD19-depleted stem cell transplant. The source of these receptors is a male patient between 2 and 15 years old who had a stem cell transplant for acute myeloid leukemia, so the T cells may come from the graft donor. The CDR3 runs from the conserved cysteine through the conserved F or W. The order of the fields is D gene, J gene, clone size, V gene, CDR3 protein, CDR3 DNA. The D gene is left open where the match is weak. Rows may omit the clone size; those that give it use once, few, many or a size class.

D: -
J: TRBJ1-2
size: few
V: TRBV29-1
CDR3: CSVEGHRTNYGYTF
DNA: TGCAGCGTTGAAGGACACAGGACGAACTATGGCTACACCTTC

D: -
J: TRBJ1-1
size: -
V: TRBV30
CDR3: CAWSVQQLTEAFF
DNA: TGTGCCTGGAGTGTACAACAGCTCACTGAAGCTTTCTTT

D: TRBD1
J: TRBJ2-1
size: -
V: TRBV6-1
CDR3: CASLTGVGSYNEQFF
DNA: TGTGCCAGCCTTACAGGGGTAGGCTCCTACAATGAGCAGTTCTTC

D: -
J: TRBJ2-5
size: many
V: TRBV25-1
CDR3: CASSDGNRVQETQYF
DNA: TGTGCCAGCAGTGATGGGAACAGGGTCCAAGAGACCCAGTACTTC

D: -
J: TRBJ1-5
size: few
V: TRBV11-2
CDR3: CASSLESGRPNQPQHF
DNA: TGTGCCAGCAGCTTAGAATCGGGACGCCCTAATCAGCCCCAGCATTTT

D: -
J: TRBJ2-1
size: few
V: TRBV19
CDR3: CASSIEGSSYNEQFF
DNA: TGTGCCAGTAGTATAGAGGGCAGCTCCTACAATGAGCAGTTCTTC

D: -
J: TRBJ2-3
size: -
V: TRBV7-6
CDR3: CASSLGWRTGERGTDTQYF
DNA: TGTGCCAGCAGCTTAGGATGGAGGACGGGAGAGCGGGGCACAGATACGCAGTATTTT

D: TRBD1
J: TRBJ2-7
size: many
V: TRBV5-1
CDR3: CASSPWTGNYEQYF
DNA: TGCGCCAGCAGCCCCTGGACAGGGAACTACGAGCAGTACTTC

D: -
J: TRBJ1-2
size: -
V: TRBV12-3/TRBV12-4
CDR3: CASSFPPGTSGYTF
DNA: TGTGCCAGCAGTTTCCCCCCCGGTACAAGTGGCTACACCTTC

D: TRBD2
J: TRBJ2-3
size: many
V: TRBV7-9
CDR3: CASSLGAGGPDTQYF
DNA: TGTGCCAGCAGCTTAGGAGCGGGGGGGCCTGATACGCAGTATTTT

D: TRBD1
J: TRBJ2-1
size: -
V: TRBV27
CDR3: CASSLWDRGHEQFF
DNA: TGTGCCAGCAGTTTATGGGACAGGGGGCATGAGCAGTTCTTC

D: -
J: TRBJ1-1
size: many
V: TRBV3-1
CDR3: CASSQEGTNTEAFF
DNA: TGTGCCAGCAGCCAAGAGGGGACGAACACTGAAGCTTTCTTT

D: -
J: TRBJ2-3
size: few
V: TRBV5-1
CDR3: CASSRGTVTDTQYF
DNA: TGCGCCAGCAGCCGGGGGACGGTAACAGATACGCAGTATTTT

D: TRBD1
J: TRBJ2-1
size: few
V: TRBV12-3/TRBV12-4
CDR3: CASSRTRTGESSYNEQFF
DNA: TGTGCCAGCAGCCGGACCCGGACAGGCGAGAGCTCCTACAATGAGCAGTTCTTC

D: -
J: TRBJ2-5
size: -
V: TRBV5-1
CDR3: CASSPGLLGLYQETQYF
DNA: TGCGCCAGCAGCCCGGGACTTCTCGGATTGTACCAAGAGACCCAGTACTTC

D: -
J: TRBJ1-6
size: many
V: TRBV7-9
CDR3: CASSLRTSGDSPLHF
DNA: TGTGCCAGCAGCCTCCGAACCTCTGGGGATTCACCCCTCCACTTT

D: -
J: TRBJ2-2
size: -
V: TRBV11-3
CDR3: CASSPGLEGGELFF
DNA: TGTGCCAGCAGCCCGGGACTGGAAGGCGGGGAGCTGTTTTTT

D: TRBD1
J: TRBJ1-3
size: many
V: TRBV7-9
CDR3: CASSFRTGLDTIYF
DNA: TGTGCCAGCAGCTTTCGGACAGGGCTGGACACCATATATTTT

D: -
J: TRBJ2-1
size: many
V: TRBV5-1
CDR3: CASSLGSVNEQFF
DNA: TGCGCCAGCAGCTTGGGCTCGGTCAATGAGCAGTTCTTC

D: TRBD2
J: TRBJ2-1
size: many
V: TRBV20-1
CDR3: CSARESRGSLSSYNEQFF
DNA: TGCAGTGCTAGAGAGTCGCGGGGGTCCTTAAGCTCCTACAATGAGCAGTTCTTC

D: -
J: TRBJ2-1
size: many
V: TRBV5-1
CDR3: CASSFRDSHNEQFF
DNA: TGCGCCAGCAGCTTCCGAGACTCCCACAATGAGCAGTTCTTC

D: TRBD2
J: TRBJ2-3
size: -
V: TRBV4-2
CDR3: CASSQDAEGSSSGSGNTQYF
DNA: TGTGCCAGCAGCCAAGATGCCGAGGGCTCTTCTAGCGGGAGTGGAAATACGCAGTATTTT

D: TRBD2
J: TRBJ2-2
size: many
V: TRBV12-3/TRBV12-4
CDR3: CASSPTSGGSNTGELFF
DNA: TGTGCCAGCAGCCCTACTAGCGGGGGGTCGAACACCGGGGAGCTGTTTTTT

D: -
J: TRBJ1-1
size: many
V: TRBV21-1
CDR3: CASSTQGRQAGKTFF
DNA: TGTGCCAGCAGCACCCAAGGGAGACAGGCAGGAAAAACTTTCTTT

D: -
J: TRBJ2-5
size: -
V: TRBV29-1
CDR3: CSVEDLRGQTQYF
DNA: TGCAGCGTTGAAGATCTAAGGGGCCAGACCCAGTACTTC

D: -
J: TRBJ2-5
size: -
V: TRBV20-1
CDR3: CSARDDQETQYF
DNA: TGCAGTGCTAGAGACGACCAAGAGACCCAGTACTTC

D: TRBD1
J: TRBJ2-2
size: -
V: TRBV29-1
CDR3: CSVEDVDRGHGELFF
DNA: TGCAGCGTTGAAGATGTCGACAGGGGGCATGGGGAGCTGTTTTTT

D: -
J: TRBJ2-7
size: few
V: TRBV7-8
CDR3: CASSSTWDQQYHEQYF
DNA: TGTGCCAGCAGCTCTACCTGGGACCAGCAATACCACGAGCAGTACTTC

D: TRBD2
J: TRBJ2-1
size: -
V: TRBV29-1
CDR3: CSAERLAGVVEQFF
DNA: TGCAGCGCCGAAAGACTAGCGGGAGTGGTTGAGCAGTTCTTC

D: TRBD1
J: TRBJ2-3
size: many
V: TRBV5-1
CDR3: CASSLEDRGSTDTQYF
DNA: TGCGCCAGCAGCTTGGAGGACAGGGGAAGCACAGATACGCAGTATTTT

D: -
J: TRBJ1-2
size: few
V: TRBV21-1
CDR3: CASSKVVAKQWSGYTF
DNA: TGTGCCAGCAGCAAAGTCGTGGCTAAACAATGGAGTGGCTACACCTTC

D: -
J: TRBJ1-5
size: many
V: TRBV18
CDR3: CASSMPGYQPQHF
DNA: TGTGCCAGCTCAATGCCCGGGTATCAGCCCCAGCATTTT

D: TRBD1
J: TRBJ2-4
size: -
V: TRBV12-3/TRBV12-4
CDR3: CASTQGGYAKNIQYF
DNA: TGTGCCAGCACCCAAGGGGGCTACGCCAAAAACATTCAGTACTTC

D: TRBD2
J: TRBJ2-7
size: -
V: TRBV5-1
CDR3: CASSAGTSGTSLLTYEQYF
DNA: TGCGCCAGCAGCGCCGGGACTAGCGGGACTAGCCTATTGACCTACGAGCAGTACTTC

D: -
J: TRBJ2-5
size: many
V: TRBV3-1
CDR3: CASSHLMTGGQETQYF
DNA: TGTGCCAGCAGCCACCTCATGACAGGTGGACAAGAGACCCAGTACTTC

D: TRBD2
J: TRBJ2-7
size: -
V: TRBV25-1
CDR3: CASSDTSGVSYEQYF
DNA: TGTGCCAGCAGTGATACTAGCGGGGTCTCCTACGAGCAGTACTTC

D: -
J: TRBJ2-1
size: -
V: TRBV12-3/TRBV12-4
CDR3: CASSSFESYNEQFF
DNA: TGTGCCAGCAGCTCCTTCGAATCCTACAATGAGCAGTTCTTC

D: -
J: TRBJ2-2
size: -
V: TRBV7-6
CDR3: CASSLPSGAGWELFF
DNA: TGTGCCAGCAGCTTACCGTCCGGGGCAGGCTGGGAGCTGTTTTTT

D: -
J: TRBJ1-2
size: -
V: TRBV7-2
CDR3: CASSLVPGGYTF
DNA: TGTGCCAGCAGCTTAGTGCCGGGAGGCTACACCTTC

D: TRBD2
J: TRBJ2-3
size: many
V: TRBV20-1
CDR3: CSASREGTDTQYF
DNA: TGCAGTGCTAGCCGGGAGGGCACAGATACGCAGTATTTT

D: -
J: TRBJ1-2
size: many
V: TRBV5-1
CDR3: CASSLDKGNYGYTF
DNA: TGCGCCAGCAGCTTGGACAAGGGAAACTATGGCTACACCTTC